This T cell receptor beta chain was sequenced during a study of cytomegalovirus exposure and HLA in healthy donors. Between the trimmed V and J ends, which lost 2 bases and 8 bases, there was a span of 21 bases. The CDR3 extends over 16 amino acids. Germline V lookup: CDR1 SEHNR, CDR2 FQNEAQ (reference sequence). Primers: 60 Vbeta forward and 13 Jbeta reverse. Here immunoSEQ multiplex PCR was the method, and the copy in TCRdb shows in-frame clones only, minus some. The table lists 150,000 to 200,000 clones, roughly 85% of them singletons. The rearrangement links TRBV7-9 to TRBJ1-2, with D possibly being TRBD1 (5 bases). The receptor's source is a woman in her twenties or thirties in good health and CMV-seropositive. The sequencing input was PBMCs. The CDR3 is CASSLPPPGRVYGYTF. CDR3 in DNA: TGTGCCAGCAGCTTACCCCCCCCGGGCAGGGTTTACGGCTACACCTTC. Using reference TRBV7-9 and TRBJ1-2 for the parts outside the CDR3, the full variable domain is DTGVSQNPRHKITKRGQNVTFRCDPISEHNRLYWYRQTLGQGPEFLTYFQNEAQLEKSRLLSDRFSAERPKGSFSTLEIQRTEQGDSAMYLCASSLPPPGRVYGYTFGSGTRLTVV.